This entry describes one T cell receptor beta chain. Trimming removed 6 bases from V and 5 bases from J; junction bases left unmatched: 9. This CDR3 contains 14 residues. Germline V gene sequence: CDR1 MDHEN, CDR2 SYDVKM. These data come from a study of blood T cell repertoires in COVID-19. Using immunoSEQ multiplex PCR, the repertoire was profiled, and TCRdb retains in-frame clones only, with some absent. The table has around 65,000 clones, roughly 80% seen once. This rearrangement joins TRBV28 to TRBJ1-2, with 7 positions matching TRBD1. Sequences were obtained from peripheral blood. The origin of this receptor is a man of 80 years or more with active COVID-19. The CDR3 here is CASSPGTDSYGYTF. The CDR3 nucleotides are TGTGCCAGCAGCCCAGGGACAGATAGTTATGGCTACACCTTC.